This T cell receptor (beta chain) was observed in a study of blood T cell repertoires in COVID-19. Background on the study: Samples of COVID-19 (acute and convalescent) were obtained from the United States, Italy and Spain. PBMCs, B-cell-depleted T cells, or T cells provided the cDNA or gDNA that made up the material.

The CDR3 totals 13 residues. Germline V gene sequence: CDR1 WNHNN, CDR2 SYGVQD (reference sequence). V was clipped by 7 bases and J by 1 base, with 11 bases between them. As processed by the authors: From reference gene primer amplification, estimates of nucleated cell counts were derived. Clones were read by immunoSEQ multiplex PCR, and TCRdb kept only the in-frame ones, dropping some. V and J calls and clone size are those listed in that table; D and trimming were worked out from the DNA. The data show about 110,000 clones, about 87% seen once. J is TRBJ2-7 and V is TRBV10-1; D may be TRBD1 (5 bases). The sample comprised peripheral blood. This TCR was sampled from a woman aged 45-65 years with acute or convalescent COVID-19. The CDR3 spells CASIRAGSYEQYF. As DNA, the CDR3 is TGCGCCAGCATCCGTGCAGGGTCCTACGAGCAGTACTTC.